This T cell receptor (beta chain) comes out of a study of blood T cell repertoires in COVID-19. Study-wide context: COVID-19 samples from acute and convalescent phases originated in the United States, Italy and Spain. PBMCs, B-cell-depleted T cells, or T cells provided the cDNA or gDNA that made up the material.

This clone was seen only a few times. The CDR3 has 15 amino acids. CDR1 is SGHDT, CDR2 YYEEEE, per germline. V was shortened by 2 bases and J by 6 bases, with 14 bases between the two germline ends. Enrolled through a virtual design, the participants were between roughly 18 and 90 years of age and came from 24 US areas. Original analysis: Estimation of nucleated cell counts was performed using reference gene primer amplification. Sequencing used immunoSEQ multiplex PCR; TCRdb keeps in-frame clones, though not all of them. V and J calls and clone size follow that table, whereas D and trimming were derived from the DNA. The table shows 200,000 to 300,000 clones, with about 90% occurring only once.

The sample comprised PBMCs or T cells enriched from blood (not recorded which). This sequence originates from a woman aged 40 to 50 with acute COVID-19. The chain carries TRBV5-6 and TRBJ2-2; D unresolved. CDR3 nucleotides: TGTGCCAGCAGCTTTGTCGGGTGGCGCGCCGGGGAGCTGTTTTTT. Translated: CASSFVGWRAGELFF.